The clone carrying this T cell receptor (beta chain) has more than one count but fewer than ten. Its antigen is undetermined. Two oligonucleotides, mixed equimolar, formed the beta constant-region primer covering TRBC1 and TRBC2. The ligated cDNA underwent four PCR rounds using SP2 and nested alpha and beta constant-region primers. TCRdb re-called the UMI-ligation and nested PCR reads through MiXCR, storing one row per CDR3 protein. In the table there are 120,000 to 150,000 distinct CDR3 sequences, about 20% of which are singletons. The data are from a study of naive and memory T cell subsets. The study's findings and limits: A few larger clonotypes appeared in naive repertoires, especially CD8, possibly memory cells re-expressing CD45RA.

This sequence originates from a human donor in good health. The sequenced material came from naive CD4+ T cells from blood.

As DNA, the CDR3 is TGCAGTGCTAGTCGGGCCCCCCAAAATGAGCAGTTCTTC. Protein product: CSASRAPQNEQFF. This chain uses TRBV20-1 with TRBJ2-1, with D uncertain. Trimming cost V 3 bases and J 7 bases, with 13 bases left between them. The germline V gene encodes CDR1 DFQATT and CDR2 SNEGSKA (reference sequence). CDR3 length: 13 amino acids.